This T cell receptor (beta chain) emerged from a study of regulatory T cells in long-lasting Graves disease. Study-level points and caveats: Gene preferences differed: TRBV28, TRBJ1-2, TRBJ2-5 in persistent cases. With some 2,500 shared public clonotypes, persistent patients exceeded new patients, who shared about a thousand.

Time point described: newly diagnosed GD, antithyroid drugs for less than 3 months. Scientists built the TCR library using RNA that was extracted from PBMCs. CDR1 and CDR2 (germline): LGHDT, YNNKEL (reference sequence). This CDR3 is 16 amino acids long. Trimming took 2 bases from V and 1 from J; bases not matched to a gene: 4. CDR3 regions were amplified by Arm-PCR using iRepertoire HTBI primers to build TCR beta libraries. From the multiplex PCR reads, TCRdb called clonotypes with MiXCR, one entry per CDR3 protein. This repertoire shows about 530,000 distinct CDR3 sequences, around 16% found once; its top ten account for about 25%. This clonotype was observed at least ten times. Its antigen is undetermined. These data were also reused for a study on T cells in Graves' hyperthyroidism and ophthalmopathy. That publication notes: Hyperthyroidism patients were newly diagnosed, had disease duration under 2 months, and were aged 18 to 65 years. The TCR CDR3 first-round RT-PCR relied on the HTBI primer set.

This specimen consisted of peripheral blood mononuclear cells (PBMCs), obtained at new diagnosis, from a patient treated with antithyroid drugs. The chain is built from TRBV3-1 and TRBJ2-5; 10 bases fit TRBD2. The TCR comes from a woman aged 35-65 years with Graves disease. The CDR3 bases are TGTGCCAGCAGCCAACTAGCGGGGGCCCTCCAAGAGACCCAGTACTTC. Amino acids: CASSQLAGALQETQYF.